These T cell receptor beta chains were read from a single sample in a study of blood T cells in healthy people across ages. TCRdb re-called the 5' RACE reads with MiXCR, one entry per CDR3 protein. The repertoire includes around 790,000 distinct CDR3 sequences, roughly 44% of them detected once, and about 21% sits in the top ten. Sequenced material: blood. The receptors come from a man in his 60s in good health. Each CDR3 is given without its conserved first and last residue. Fields, in order: CDR3 protein, D gene, V gene. A D gene is named only where the DNA matches it firmly.

CDR3 protein: ASSVGLTLTDTQY; D gene: -; V gene: TRBV9
CDR3 protein: ASSTGAAANTGELF; D gene: -; V gene: TRBV27
CDR3 protein: ATSDLQASRYEQY; D gene: -; V gene: TRBV24-1
CDR3 protein: ASSLGPRKQETQY; D gene: -; V gene: TRBV5-1
CDR3 protein: ASRDGGVTEAF; D gene: -; V gene: TRBV25-1
CDR3 protein: ASSTRKESVVYSYNEQF; D gene: -; V gene: TRBV7-8
CDR3 protein: ASSWISFYGYT; D gene: -; V gene: TRBV7-9
CDR3 protein: ASSLKQGQDPYEQY; D gene: TRBD1; V gene: TRBV7-2
CDR3 protein: ASSGTGLGTDTQY; D gene: TRBD1; V gene: TRBV6-6
CDR3 protein: ASSLAQGPLTLH; D gene: -; V gene: TRBV12-3/TRBV12-4
CDR3 protein: ASSLEGTPGPTDTQY; D gene: -; V gene: TRBV11-2
CDR3 protein: ASTTSLAQQETQY; D gene: -; V gene: TRBV6-5
CDR3 protein: ASSLDSAGALYEQY; D gene: -; V gene: TRBV7-2
CDR3 protein: ASSPRSTGDSGNSPLH; D gene: -; V gene: TRBV7-8
CDR3 protein: ATSYSYQETQY; D gene: -; V gene: TRBV15